A single sample gave rise to the 10 T cell receptor beta chains below, sequenced in a study of blood T cell repertoires in COVID-19. Generated by immunoSEQ multiplex PCR, the TCRdb table keeps only in-frame clones and is missing some. The sample records some 300,000 clones, 90% being singletons. Sequenced material: PBMCs or T cells enriched from blood (not recorded which). Source of these receptors: a woman aged 18-30 years with acute COVID-19.

The gene calls are TRBV4-1 and TRBJ2-7, with a tentative D call TRBD1 (6 bases). This CDR3 is 14 amino acids long. Trimming took 0 bases from V and 5 from J, leaving 11 bases between them. Germline CDR1 is MGHRA and CDR2 is YSYEKL. CDR3 bases: TGCGCCAGCAGCCAAGAGGCCAGGGGAGACGAGCAGTACTTC. Translation: CASSQEARGDEQYF.

The rearrangement uses TRBV11-2 and TRBJ1-6; tentatively, D is TRBD1 (5 bases). Germline CDR1 SGHAT, CDR2 FQNNGV. The CDR3 sequence is 14 residues long. V was cut by 2 bases and J by 5 bases, with 7 bases left in between. The CDR3 reads CASSLPGHNSPLHF. DNA of the CDR3: TGTGCCAGCAGCTTACCAGGGCATAATTCACCCCTCCACTTT.

The CDR3 protein is CASSLARESYEQYF. DNA of the CDR3: TGCGCCAGCAGCTTGGCCAGGGAATCCTACGAGCAGTACTTC. The J gene is TRBJ2-7, the V gene TRBV5-1; a weak D match, TRBD1 (5 bases). Trimming took 0 bases from V and 1 from J, leaving 8 bases between them. The CDR3 totals 14 residues. The germline V gene has CDR1 SGHRS and CDR2 YFSETQ.

This clone was observed once. The V gene is TRBV6-1, the J gene TRBJ1-1, with unresolved D. Germline CDR1 reads MNHNS; CDR2 reads SASEGT. The CDR3 has 14 residues. Trimming removed 2 bases from V and 5 bases from J, with 12 bases in between. The CDR3 DNA reads as TGTGCCAGCAGTGAAATACTCTCCGGGACTGAAGCTTTCTTT. Amino acid sequence: CASSEILSGTEAFF.

The chain recombines TRBV18 with TRBJ1-6, with D possibly TRBD1 on 6 matching bases. The CDR3 runs to 13 residues. Trimming took 6 bases from V and 7 from J, leaving 10 bases between them. The germline CDR1 and CDR2 sequences are KGHSH and LQKENI. As DNA, the CDR3 is TGTGCCAGCTCGGGGGCCCAGAATTCACCCCTCCACTTT. It codes for CASSGAQNSPLHF.

The rearrangement links TRBV5-1 to TRBJ1-1; 10 nucleotides match TRBD1. With 4 bases clipped from V and 1 base from J, the junction kept 7 bases outside the gene matches. The germline CDR1 and CDR2 sequences are SGHRS and YFSETQ. This CDR3 spans 16 amino acids. The CDR3 DNA is TGCGCCAGCAGCCGACAGGGGGCGCAGGGGAACACTGAAGCTTTCTTT. Translated, it gives CASSRQGAQGNTEAFF.

This clone was seen a few times. The V and J genes are TRBV19 and TRBJ2-2; possible D gene TRBD1, 6 bases. The CDR3 consists of 15 residues. The germline gives CDR1 LNHDA, CDR2 SQIVND (reference sequence). V was cut by 3 bases and J by 2 bases, with 10 bases left in between. This chain's CDR3 is CASSMMGQNTGELFF. The CDR3 coding sequence is TGTGCCAGTAGTATGATGGGACAAAACACCGGGGAGCTGTTTTTT. Full variable domain (missing parts from reference TRBV19 and TRBJ2-2): DGGITQSPKYLFRKEGQNVTLSCEQNLNHDAMYWYRQDPGQGLRLIYYSQIVNDFQKGDIAEGYSVSREKKESFPLTVTSAQKNPTAFYLCASSMMGQNTGELFFGEGSRLTVL.

V gene TRBV28 combines with J gene TRBJ1-3; no clear D. V dropped 3 bases and J dropped 1 base, with 7 bases sitting between them. The CDR3 consists of 14 residues. The V gene's germline CDR1 is MDHEN and CDR2 SYDVKM. The CDR3 nucleotides read TGTGCCAGCAGTTTCGAGGCGTCTGGAAACACCATATATTTT. The encoded protein is CASSFEASGNTIYF.

V gene TRBV27 combines with J gene TRBJ2-7; D is perhaps TRBD2 (5 bases). Germline-derived CDR1 and CDR2 are MNHEY and SMNVEV (reference sequence). V shed 5 bases and J shed 6 bases, with 23 bases lying between them. The CDR3 runs to 16 residues. CDR3 in amino acids: CASSLPHRDFRPEQYF. The DNA of the CDR3 is TGTGCCAGCAGTCTACCCCACCGGGATTTTAGGCCCGAGCAGTACTTC.

This rearrangement joins TRBV13 to TRBJ2-2; D possibly corresponds to TRBD1 (6 bases). V lost 2 bases and J lost 4, with 14 bases in between. This CDR3 has 16 residues. Germline CDR1 PRHDT, CDR2 FYEKMQ (reference sequence). CDR3 region: CASSLRLGAGTGELFF. The CDR3 DNA follows: TGTGCCAGCAGCTTACGACTGGGGGCGGGCACCGGGGAGCTGTTTTTT. The whole variable domain, filled in from reference TRBV13 and TRBJ2-2, reads AAGVIQSPRHLIKEKRETATLKCYPIPRHDTVYWYQQGPGQDPQFLISFYEKMQSDKGSIPDRFSAQQFSDYHSELNMSSLELGDSALYFCASSLRLGAGTGELFFGEGSRLTVL.